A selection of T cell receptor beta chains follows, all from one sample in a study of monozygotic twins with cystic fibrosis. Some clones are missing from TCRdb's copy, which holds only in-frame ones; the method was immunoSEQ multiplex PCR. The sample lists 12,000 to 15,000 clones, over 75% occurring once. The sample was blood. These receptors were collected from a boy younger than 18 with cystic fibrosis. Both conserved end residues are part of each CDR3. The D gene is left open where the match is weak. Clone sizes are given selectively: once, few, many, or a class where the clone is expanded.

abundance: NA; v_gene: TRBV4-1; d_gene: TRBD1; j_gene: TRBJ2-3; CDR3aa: CASSQPRTGSADTQYF; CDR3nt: TGCGCCAGCAGCCAACCTCGGACAGGGAGCGCAGATACGCAGTATTTT
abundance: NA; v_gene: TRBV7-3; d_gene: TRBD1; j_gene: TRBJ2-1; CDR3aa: CASSLRGSGTGQGNEQFF; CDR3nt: TGTGCCAGCAGCTTAAGGGGAAGTGGGACAGGGCAGGGCAATGAGCAGTTCTTC
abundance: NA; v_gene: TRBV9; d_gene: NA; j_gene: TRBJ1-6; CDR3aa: CASSPRPEFNSPLHF; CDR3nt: TGTGCCAGCAGCCCCCGGCCGGAATTTAATTCACCCCTCCACTTT
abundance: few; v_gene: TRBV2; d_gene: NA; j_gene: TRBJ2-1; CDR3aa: CASSGVLFVEQFF; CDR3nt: TGTGCCAGCAGTGGGGTCTTATTTGTGGAGCAGTTCTTC
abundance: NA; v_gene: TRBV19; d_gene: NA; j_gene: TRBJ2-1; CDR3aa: CASSMSNPSYNEQFF; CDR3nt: TGTGCCAGTAGTATGTCTAACCCCTCCTACAATGAGCAGTTCTTC
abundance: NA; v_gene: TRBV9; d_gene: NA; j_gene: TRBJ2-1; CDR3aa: CASSVNPGYNEQFF; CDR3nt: TGTGCCAGCAGTGTAAACCCGGGCTACAATGAGCAGTTCTTC
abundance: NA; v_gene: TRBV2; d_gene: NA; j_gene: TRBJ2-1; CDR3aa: CASSAGTRSNEQFF; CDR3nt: TGTGCCAGCAGTGCCGGGACAAGATCCAATGAGCAGTTCTTC
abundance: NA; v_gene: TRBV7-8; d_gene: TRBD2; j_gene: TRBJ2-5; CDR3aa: CASSLTLAGGPETQYF; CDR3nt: TGTGCCAGCAGCTTAACCTTAGCGGGGGGGCCGGAGACCCAGTACTTC
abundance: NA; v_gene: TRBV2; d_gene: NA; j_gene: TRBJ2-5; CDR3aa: CASDDRGGETQYF; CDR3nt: TGTGCCAGCGACGACAGGGGAGGGGAGACCCAGTACTTC
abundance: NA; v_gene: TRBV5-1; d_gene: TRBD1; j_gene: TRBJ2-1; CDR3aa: CASSLGTANYNEQFF; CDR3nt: TGCGCCAGCAGCTTAGGGACAGCTAACTACAATGAGCAGTTCTTC
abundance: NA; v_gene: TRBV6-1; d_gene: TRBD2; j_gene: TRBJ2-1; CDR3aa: CASSERTSGGVSYNEQFF; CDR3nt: TGTGCCAGCAGTGAGCGGACTAGCGGGGGGGTTTCCTACAATGAGCAGTTCTTC
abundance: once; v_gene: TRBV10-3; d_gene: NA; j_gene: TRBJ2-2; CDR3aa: CAISGGSSGGPGELFF; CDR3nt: TGTGCCATCAGTGGGGGGAGTAGCGGAGGGCCCGGGGAGCTGTTTTTT
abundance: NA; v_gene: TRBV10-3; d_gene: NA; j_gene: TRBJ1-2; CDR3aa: CAISESRQGYGYTF; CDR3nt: TGTGCCATCAGTGAGTCGAGGCAGGGGTATGGCTACACCTTC
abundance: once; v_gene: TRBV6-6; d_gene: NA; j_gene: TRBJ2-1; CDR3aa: CASSYGRSGTYNEQFF; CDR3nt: TGTGCCAGCAGTTACGGCCGCTCCGGGACCTACAATGAGCAGTTCTTC
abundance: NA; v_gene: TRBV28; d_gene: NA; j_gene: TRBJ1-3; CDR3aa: CASKPGSYSGNTIYF; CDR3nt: TGTGCCAGCAAACCCGGTTCATACTCTGGAAACACCATATATTTT
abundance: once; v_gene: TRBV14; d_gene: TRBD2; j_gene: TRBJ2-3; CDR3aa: CASRRSGRGGTDTQYF; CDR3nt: TGTGCCAGCAGACGAAGCGGGAGGGGCGGCACAGATACGCAGTATTTT
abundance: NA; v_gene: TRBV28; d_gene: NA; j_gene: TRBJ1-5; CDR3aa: CASRTTGFRNQPQHF; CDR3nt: TGTGCCAGCAGAACCACAGGGTTTCGCAATCAGCCCCAGCATTTT
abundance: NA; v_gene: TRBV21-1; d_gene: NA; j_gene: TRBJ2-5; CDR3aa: CASSNPGSGVQETQYF; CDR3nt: TGTGCCAGCAGCAATCCGGGGTCAGGGGTACAAGAGACCCAGTACTTC
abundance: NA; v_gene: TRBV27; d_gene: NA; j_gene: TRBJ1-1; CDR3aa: CASSYKAGDTEAFF; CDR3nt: TGTGCCAGCAGTTACAAGGCGGGGGACACTGAAGCTTTCTTT
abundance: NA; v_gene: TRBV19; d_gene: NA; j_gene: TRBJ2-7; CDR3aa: CASSVLPGPDSYEQYF; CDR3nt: TGTGCCAGTAGTGTCCTTCCGGGGCCTGACTCCTACGAGCAGTACTTC
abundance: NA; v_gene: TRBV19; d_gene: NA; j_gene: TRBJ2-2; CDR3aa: CASSIRRLNTGELFF; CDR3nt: TGTGCCAGTAGTATTCGGCGCCTCAACACCGGGGAGCTGTTTTTT
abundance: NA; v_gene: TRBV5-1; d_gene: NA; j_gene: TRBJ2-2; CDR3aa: CASSLAPGMTGGRSGELFF; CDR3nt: TGCGCCAGCAGCTTGGCCCCAGGTATGACGGGGGGCCGAAGCGGGGAGCTGTTTTTT
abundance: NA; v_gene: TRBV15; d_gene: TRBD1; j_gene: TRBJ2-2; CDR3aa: CATSRYQGATGELFF; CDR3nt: TGTGCCACCAGCAGATATCAGGGGGCGACCGGGGAGCTGTTTTTT
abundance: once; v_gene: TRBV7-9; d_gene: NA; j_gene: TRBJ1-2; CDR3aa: CASSSGQVPYGYTF; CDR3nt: TGTGCCAGCAGCTCGGGGCAGGTGCCCTATGGCTACACCTTC
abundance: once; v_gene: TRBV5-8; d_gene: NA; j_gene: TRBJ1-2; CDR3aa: CASSRRDRLGYTF; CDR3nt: TGTGCCAGCAGCCGTCGGGACCGGTTGGGCTACACCTTC
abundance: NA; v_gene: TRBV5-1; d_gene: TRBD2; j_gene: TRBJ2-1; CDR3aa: CASSLGTSDYYNEQFF; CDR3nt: TGCGCCAGCAGCTTGGGGACTAGCGACTACTACAATGAGCAGTTCTTC
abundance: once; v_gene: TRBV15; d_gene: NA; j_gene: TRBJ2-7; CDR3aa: CATSHRASEQYF; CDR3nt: TGTGCCACCAGCCACAGGGCGTCGGAGCAGTACTTC
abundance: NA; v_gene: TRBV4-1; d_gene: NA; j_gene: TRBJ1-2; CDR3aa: CASSLGKGLNYGYTF; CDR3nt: TGCGCCAGCAGCTTGGGAAAAGGGTTAAACTATGGCTACACCTTC
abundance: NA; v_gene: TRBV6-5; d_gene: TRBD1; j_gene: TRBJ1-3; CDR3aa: CASRGQGGNTIYF; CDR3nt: TGTGCCAGCAGAGGACAGGGAGGAAACACCATATATTTT
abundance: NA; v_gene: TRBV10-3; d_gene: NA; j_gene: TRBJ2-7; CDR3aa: CAISAQIGTLSEQYF; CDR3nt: TGTGCCATCAGTGCCCAAATTGGGACTTTAAGCGAGCAGTACTTC
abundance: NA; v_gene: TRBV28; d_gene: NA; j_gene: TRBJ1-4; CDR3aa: CASTATGPTNEKLFF; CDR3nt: TGTGCCAGCACCGCGACAGGACCAACTAATGAAAAACTGTTTTTT